The source of this TCR beta chain is a study of regulatory T cells in long-lasting Graves disease. In building TCR beta libraries, iRepertoire HTBI primers were used together with Arm-PCR of CDR3 regions. TCRdb re-called the multiplex PCR reads through MiXCR, storing one row per CDR3 protein. The sample carries 350,000 to 550,000 distinct CDR3 sequences, more than 12% recorded once. This clonotype was counted many times. CDR1 KGHSH and CDR2 LQKENI come from the germline V gene. V lost 4 bases and J 0 bases, leaving 7 bases between the germline ends. The CDR3 runs 14 residues. As for time point: newly diagnosed GD, antithyroid drugs for less than 3 months. The authors made the TCR library using RNA they extracted from PBMCs. These records were also assigned to another study, of T cells in Graves' hyperthyroidism and ophthalmopathy. As that report states: On the basis of clinical symptoms, serum thyroxine and TRAb, thyroid ultrasound and orbital computed tomography, diagnoses were made.

The TCR sequence derives from a woman in her twenties or thirties with Graves disease. V and J are TRBV18 and TRBJ1-3, with D unresolved. The source material was peripheral blood mononuclear cells (PBMCs), sampled at new diagnosis, from a patient treated with antithyroid drugs. In nucleotides, the CDR3 is TGTGCCAGCTCACGGGGTGACTCTGGAAACACCATATATTTT. Translation gives CASSRGDSGNTIYF. The full variable domain, rest sourced from reference TRBV18 and TRBJ1-3, is NAGVMQNPRHLVRRRGQEARLRCSPMKGHSHVYWYRQLPEEGLKFMVYLQKENIIDESGMPKERFSAEFPKEGPSILRIQQVVRGDSAAYFCASSRGDSGNTIYFGEGSWLTVV.